The sequence of this TCR beta chain was determined in a study of regulatory T cells in long-lasting Graves disease (dated by TCRdb to the early 2020s). For the study in its entirety: In the newly diagnosed Graves' disease group, patients had been taking antithyroid drugs for less than 3 months. Peripheral blood TCR sequencing and RNA sequencing compared persistent Graves' disease patients with newly diagnosed Graves' disease patients. The study was conducted in China and was registered as a clinical trial. A total of roughly 35 samples were covered by TCR sequencing, comprising roughly 13 persistent and about 20 newly diagnosed Graves' disease patients. General findings and caveats noted by the study authors: A larger number of public clonotypes was shared among persistent patients (fewer than 3,000) than among newly diagnosed patients (around 970). The authors noted that the small sample size was a limitation that may lower accuracy. Preferential use of TRBV28, TRBJ1-2 and TRBJ2-5 was observed in persistent disease, whereas TRBV20-1 and TRBJ2-1 were favored in newly diagnosed disease. Sequencing and analysis were limited to the TCR beta chain. Compared with newly diagnosed patients, patients with persistent Graves' disease had lower TCR Shannon entropy and fewer highly expanded clones, which suggests clonal expansion. Because the primary lesion, thyroid tissue, could not be accessed, the study looked at peripheral blood alone.

The germline V gene yields LGHNA for CDR1 and YSLEER for CDR2. Including the terminal cysteine and phenylalanine, the CDR3 comprises 19 residues. Of all the DNA, just the CDR3 is kept, 57 bases in frame from base 1. V gives up 4 bases and J gives up 2 bases, and the segment between their germline ends measures 24 bases. The method behind the library was multiplex PCR. TCRdb records Illumina HiSeq 4000 as the sequencer. TCR beta libraries were built with iRepertoire HTBI primers and Arm-PCR amplification of CDR3 regions. Before sequencing, the PCR products went through gel purification. On the study's bioinformatics: Gene usage analysis of CDR3 amino acid clonotypes relied on the 55 to 80 TRBV and fewer than 15 TRBJ segments identified across samples. COPE and FqMerger were used to merge filtered high-quality paired reads into contigs. BLAST was used to align contigs to the IMGT TRBV, TRBD and TRBJ reference genes, and CDR3 was defined following IMGT. Any clonotype with a frequency above 0.1% was counted as a highly expanded clone. Shannon entropy served as the measure of repertoire diversity, while the Gini coefficient captured V-J evenness. A clonotype found in more than one individual was treated as public. The public reads were reprocessed in TCRdb via fastp at Q25 and MiXCR, keeping in-frame beta chains. When rows share a CDR3 protein, they turn into one entry using the most common DNA and genes. None of the V and J calls come from the authors' own analysis; TCRdb made them. This sample gives some 330,000 distinct CDR3 sequences in total; approximately 10% of them show up just once. Approximately 17% of the sample goes to the ten largest clones.

This clonotype was recorded a few times. The antigen it recognizes is unknown. The sample holds no much larger clone one base away, and base qualities are not on file. The time point tag for this specimen amounts to: newly diagnosed GD, antithyroid drugs for less than 3 months. For both TCR sequencing and RNA sequencing, RNA was extracted from PBMCs using TRIzol. The diagnosis of Graves' disease was made according to American Thyroid Association guidelines. The patients came from an endocrinology department in Xi'an, China. From each patient, approximately 10 milliliters of peripheral blood was collected into an EDTA anticoagulant tube. Ficoll Paque Plus density gradient separation was used to isolate PBMCs, and no further T cell sorting was performed. An Agilent 2100 Bioanalyzer and agarose gel were used to assess RNA quality, and a NanoDrop 2000 was used to measure RNA concentration. The sample was also linked to a second study, of T cells in Graves' hyperthyroidism and ophthalmopathy. As the second paper documents: Stable Graves' hyperthyroidism was defined as no progression to ophthalmopathy during 18 months of follow-up. Hyperthyroidism patients were newly diagnosed, had a disease duration of under 2 months, and were aged 18 to 65 years. Patients with uncontrolled infections, other autoimmune diseases, pregnancy or lactation were excluded. Diagnoses relied on clinical symptoms, serum thyroxine and TRAb, thyroid ultrasound and orbital computed tomography. A first-round RT-PCR of the TCR CDR3 used the HTBI primer set with the Qiagen OneStep RT-PCR kit. Most expanded thyroid clonotypes (frequency above 0.001) were also detected in blood, suggesting blood repertoires may reflect thyroid immune responses. A 13 V-J signature model separated ophthalmopathy from stable hyperthyroidism, with 87.88% sensitivity and 81.08% specificity in cross-validation and 80%/75% in testing. In validation, the model predicted progression to ophthalmopathy with roughly 66% sensitivity and less than 75% specificity, a median of approximately 6.5 months before onset. To identify distinguishing TCR V-J signatures, a discovery cohort of 95 to 100 patients was used, comprising 43 with Graves' ophthalmopathy and 55 to 65 with stable Graves' hyperthyroidism. Whether ophthalmopathy could be predicted prospectively was tested in an independent validation cohort made up of 18 to 20 hyperthyroidism patients plus 17 patients who later progressed to ophthalmopathy. The 75 to 100 discovery patients were randomly divided into training and test sets at a 7:3 ratio. In addition, the study compared T-cell repertoires in thyroid tissue and in blood from 6 or 7 Graves' hyperthyroidism patients. After blood sampling, hyperthyroidism patients were treated with methimazole at a starting dose of 30 mg daily, and ophthalmopathy patients were treated with high-dose intravenous methylprednisolone. Libraries were constructed in a second round of multiplex PCR, after which size selection and purification were carried out. Paired-end sequencing of the libraries was performed with 100 bp reads on an Illumina HiSeq2000. Raw data were processed with SOAPnuke, discarding reads with adapters, uncalled bases, mean Phred below 15, or no exact constant-primer or identifier match. COPE v1.2.5 was used to merge high-quality paired reads, and clonotypes were defined as unique nucleotide sequences. MiTCR v1.1 was used to align clonotypes to the IMGT TRBV, TRBD and TRBJ reference segments. The analysis was restricted to V-J combinations with a frequency above 0.0001, which together covered 99.2% of the repertoires. The TCS score was defined as the ratio of F50 (clonal expansion) to E x V (chaos), calculated using BLOSUM62-based TCRdist between CDR3 peptides within each V-J. Welch's t-statistics and random forest reduced around 510 V-J features to 13, which were used in a naive Bayes classifier (R e1071). No statistical method was used to set the sample size in advance, and investigators knew the group allocation. TCR Vbeta CDR3 sequencing of 130 to 150 peripheral blood samples (approximately 44 ophthalmopathy, 75 hyperthyroidism and roughly 17 progressor patients) is reported in the paper.

The origin of this receptor is a woman aged 18 to 35 with Graves disease. Donor details come from another sample of the same person, matched by shared clones. The V gene is TRBV4-3 and the J gene is TRBJ2-1, and the D gene may be TRBD1, 6 bases matching. This sample comprised peripheral blood mononuclear cells (PBMCs), obtained at new diagnosis, from a patient treated with antithyroid drugs. The nucleotide sequence reads TGCGCCAGCAGCCCCTCAACTCCAATTACAGGGATCGCCTACAATGAGCAGTTCTTC. This encodes CASSPSTPITGIAYNEQFF.